The clone carrying this T cell receptor (beta chain) was seen ten or more times. Its matching antigen is unknown. CDR3 length equals 15 residues. Germline CDR1 reads MNHNS; CDR2 reads SASEGT. Trimming cost V 6 bases and J 4 bases, with 19 bases left between them. Indicated time point: sample taken at primary tumor resection. Unsorted whole RNA samples from tumor, nontumor lung or frozen PBMC were sequenced. Every cDNA TCR molecule received its own unique molecular identifier. TCRdb recomputed calls from the 5' RACE reads with MiXCR, one row per CDR3 protein. The sample carries 2,500 or so distinct CDR3 sequences, about 11% recorded once. These data are taken from a study of spatial heterogeneity in lung cancer. On the study more broadly: A module score for T cells, taken from matched bulk RNA-seq, correlated strongly with TCR transcript counts in tumor regions. Study-wide findings and caveats: When ubiquitous and regional expanded TCRs were counted, their numbers tracked ubiquitous and regional nonsynonymous mutations, respectively. Intratumoral expanded alpha and beta TCR counts were found to track tumor mutation counts.

This rearrangement joins TRBV6-1 to TRBJ2-7, with TRBD2 as a possible D gene (6 bases). The starting material was lung tumor tissue, obtained at surgery. The sequence was collected from a female donor with early-stage non-small cell lung cancer. CDR3 coding DNA: TGTGCCAGCAGGCAAATCGGGGGTTTGGGATACGAGCAGTACTTC. Encoded protein: CASRQIGGLGYEQYF.